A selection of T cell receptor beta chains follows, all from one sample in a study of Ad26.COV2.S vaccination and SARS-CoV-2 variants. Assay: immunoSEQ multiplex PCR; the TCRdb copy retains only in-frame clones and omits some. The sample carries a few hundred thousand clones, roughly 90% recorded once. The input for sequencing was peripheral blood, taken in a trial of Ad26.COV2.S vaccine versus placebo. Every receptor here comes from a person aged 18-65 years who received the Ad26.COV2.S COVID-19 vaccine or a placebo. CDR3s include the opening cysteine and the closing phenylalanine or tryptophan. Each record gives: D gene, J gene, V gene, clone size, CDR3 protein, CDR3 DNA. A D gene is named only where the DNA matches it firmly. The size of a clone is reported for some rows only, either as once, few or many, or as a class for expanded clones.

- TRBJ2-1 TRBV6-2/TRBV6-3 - CASSSLVLGNEQFF TGTGCCAGCAGTTCCCTAGTACTAGGAAATGAGCAGTTCTTC
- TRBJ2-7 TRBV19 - CASSMGPVTYEQYF TGTGCCAGTAGTATGGGGCCGGTAACCTACGAGCAGTACTTC
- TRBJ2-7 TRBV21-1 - CASSKELTRVPHSYEQYF TGTGCCAGCAGCAAAGAGCTAACCAGGGTCCCCCACTCCTACGAGCAGTACTTC
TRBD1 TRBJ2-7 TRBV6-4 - CASSDVLDRDYEQYF TGTGCCAGCAGTGACGTATTGGACAGGGACTACGAGCAGTACTTC
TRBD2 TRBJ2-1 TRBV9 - CASSAPFAGGNNQQFF TGTGCCAGCAGCGCACCCTTTGCGGGGGGAAACAATCAGCAGTTCTTC
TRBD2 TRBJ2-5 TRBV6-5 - CASSRTSSYQETQYF TGTGCCAGCAGCCGGACTAGCTCGTACCAAGAGACCCAGTACTTC
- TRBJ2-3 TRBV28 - CASRQFRVTGATDTQYF TGTGCCAGCCGGCAGTTTCGAGTTACGGGGGCCACAGATACGCAGTATTTT
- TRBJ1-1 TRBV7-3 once CASSPQGRAEAFF TGTGCCAGCAGCCCCCAAGGAAGGGCTGAAGCTTTCTTT
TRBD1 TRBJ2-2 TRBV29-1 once CSVAWTGRTGELFF TGCAGCGTTGCATGGACAGGGAGAACCGGGGAGCTGTTTTTT
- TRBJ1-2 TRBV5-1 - CARYGDRSGYTF TGCGCCCGTTACGGGGATAGGAGTGGCTACACCTTC
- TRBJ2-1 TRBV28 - CASSPQGLGFIYNEQFF TGTGCCAGCAGTCCCCAGGGGTTAGGGTTTATCTACAATGAGCAGTTCTTC
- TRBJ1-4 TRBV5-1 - CASAPSNPHENEKLFF TGCGCCAGCGCCCCCTCCAACCCGCATGAGAATGAAAAACTGTTTTTT
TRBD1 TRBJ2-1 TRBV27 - CASSLSTDRRWSEQFF TGTGCCAGCAGTTTATCTACGGACAGGCGGTGGTCTGAGCAGTTCTTC
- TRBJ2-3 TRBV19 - CASSPATGVPDTQYF TGTGCCAGTAGTCCCGCCACGGGGGTCCCAGATACGCAGTATTTT
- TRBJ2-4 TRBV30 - CAWSVSRTPLAKNIQYF TGTGCCTGGAGTGTATCCAGAACACCCCTAGCCAAAAACATTCAGTACTTC
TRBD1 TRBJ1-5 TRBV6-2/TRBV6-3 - CASSYDRVGQPQHF TGTGCCAGCAGTTACGACAGGGTTGGCCAGCCCCAGCATTTT
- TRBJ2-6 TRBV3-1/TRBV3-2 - CASSHKFNLAGANVLTF TGTGCCAGCAGCCATAAGTTCAATTTGGCTGGGGCCAACGTCCTGACTTTC
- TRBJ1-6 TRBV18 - CASSTARQGDNSPLHF TGTGCCAGCTCGACGGCGCGCCAGGGAGATAATTCACCCCTCCACTTT
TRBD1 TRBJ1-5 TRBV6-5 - CASSSRQGLPNQPQHF TGTGCCAGCAGTTCCCGACAGGGTCTCCCTAATCAGCCCCAGCATTTT
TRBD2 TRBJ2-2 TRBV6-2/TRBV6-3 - CASSSRSGPRGANTGELFF TGTGCCAGCAGTTCTCGATCGGGACCGCGGGGGGCAAACACCGGGGAGCTGTTTTTT
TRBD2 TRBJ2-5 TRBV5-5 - CASSLREGRETQYF TGTGCCAGCAGCTTGAGGGAGGGTCGGGAGACCCAGTACTTC
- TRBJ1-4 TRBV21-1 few CASSKGEDNEKLFF TGTGCCAGCAGCAAGGGGGAAGATAATGAAAAACTGTTTTTT
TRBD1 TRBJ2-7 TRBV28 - CASSLGQGAKPSEQYF TGTGCCAGCAGTTTAGGGCAGGGGGCAAAACCGTCCGAGCAGTACTTC
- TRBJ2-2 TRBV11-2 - CASNSGQITGELFF TGTGCCAGCAACTCCGGACAGATAACCGGGGAGCTGTTTTTT
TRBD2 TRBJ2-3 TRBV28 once CASSFSSGRADTQYF TGTGCCAGCAGTTTTAGTTCTGGGAGGGCAGATACGCAGTATTTT
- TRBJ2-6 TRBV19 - CASRADMGANVLTF TGTGCCAGTAGGGCCGACATGGGGGCCAACGTCCTGACTTTC
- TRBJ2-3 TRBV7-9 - CASSLLTDTQYF TGTGCCAGCAGCTTACTGACAGATACGCAGTATTTT
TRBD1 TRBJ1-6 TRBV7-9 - CASSQGQGDNSPLHF TGTGCCAGCAGCCAAGGACAGGGAGACAATTCACCCCTCCACTTT
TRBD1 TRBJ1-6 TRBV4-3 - CASSQRQGGGSPLHF TGCGCCAGCAGCCAGCGACAGGGAGGAGGGTCACCCCTCCACTTT
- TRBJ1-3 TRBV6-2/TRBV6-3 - CASSSGYSGNTIYF TGTGCCAGCAGTTCCGGGTACTCTGGAAACACCATATATTTT
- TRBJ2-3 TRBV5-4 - CASSPGPATDTQYF TGTGCCAGCAGCCCTGGACCAGCCACAGATACGCAGTATTTT
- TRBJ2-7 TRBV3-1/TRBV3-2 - CASSPTPGPYEQYF TGTGCCAGCAGCCCTACCCCCGGGCCCTACGAGCAGTACTTC
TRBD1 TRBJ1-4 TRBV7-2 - CASSGMTGGDEKLFF TGTGCCAGCAGCGGAATGACAGGGGGTGATGAAAAACTGTTTTTT
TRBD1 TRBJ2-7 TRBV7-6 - CASSPADRGVGDEQYF TGTGCCAGCAGCCCAGCGGACAGGGGAGTGGGCGACGAGCAGTACTTC
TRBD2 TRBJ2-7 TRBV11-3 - CASSLGASGASSYEQYF TGTGCCAGCAGCTTAGGAGCTAGCGGGGCTAGCTCCTACGAGCAGTACTTC
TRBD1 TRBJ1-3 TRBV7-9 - CASSPTGGLGNTIYF TGTGCCAGCAGCCCTACAGGGGGCCTGGGGAACACCATATATTTT
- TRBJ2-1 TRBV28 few CATSTYNEQFF TGTGCTACGTCCACCTACAATGAGCAGTTCTTC
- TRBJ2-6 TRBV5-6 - CASTDESGANVLTF TGTGCCAGCACCGATGAATCTGGGGCCAACGTCCTGACTTTC
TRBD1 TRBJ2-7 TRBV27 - CASSSGQGAYEQYF TGTGCCAGCAGTTCGGGACAGGGGGCCTACGAGCAGTACTTC
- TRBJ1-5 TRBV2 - CASLLARDSNQPQHF TGTGCCAGCCTGTTAGCTAGGGATAGCAATCAGCCCCAGCATTTT
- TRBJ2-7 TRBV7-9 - CASSSTRTPFGEQYF TGTGCCAGCAGCTCCACACGGACTCCGTTCGGGGAGCAGTACTTC
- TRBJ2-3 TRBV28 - CASSFVGVSTDTQYF TGTGCCAGCAGTTTCGTGGGGGTTAGCACAGATACGCAGTATTTT
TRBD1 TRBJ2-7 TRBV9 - CASSVAGQGWDEQYF TGTGCCAGCAGCGTAGCGGGACAGGGGTGGGACGAGCAGTACTTC
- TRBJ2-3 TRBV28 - CATGARDRDTQYF TGTGCCACCGGGGCCAGGGATAGGGATACGCAGTATTTT
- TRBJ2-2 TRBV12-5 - CASGGGFGGELFF TGTGCTAGTGGAGGAGGATTTGGCGGGGAGCTGTTTTTT
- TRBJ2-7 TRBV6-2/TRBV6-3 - CASSPNRQAPLEQYF TGTGCCAGCAGCCCTAATCGACAGGCCCCATTGGAGCAGTACTTC
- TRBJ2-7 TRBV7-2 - CASSPRRAQRSEQYF TGTGCCAGCAGCCCAAGGCGCGCCCAACGAAGCGAGCAGTACTTC
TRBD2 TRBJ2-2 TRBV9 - CASSAPSGTPGELFF TGTGCCAGCAGTGCTCCGAGCGGGACTCCGGGCGAGCTGTTTTTT
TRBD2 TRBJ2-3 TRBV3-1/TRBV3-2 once CASSQAPSGLDTQYF TGTGCCAGCAGCCAAGCACCTAGCGGGTTAGATACGCAGTATTTT
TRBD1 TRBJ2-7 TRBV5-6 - CASSLRTGGLDEQYF TGTGCCAGCAGCCTCCGGACAGGGGGCTTGGACGAGCAGTACTTC
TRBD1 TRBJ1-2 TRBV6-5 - CASQRDSAYGYTF TGTGCCAGCCAGAGGGACAGCGCCTATGGCTACACCTTC
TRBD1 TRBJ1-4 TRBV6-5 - CASIQGVELFF TGTGCCAGCATACAGGGGGTCGAACTGTTTTTT
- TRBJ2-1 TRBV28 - CASSIPYRDGPEDEQFF TGTGCCAGCAGTATACCATACCGGGACGGACCGGAGGATGAGCAGTTCTTC
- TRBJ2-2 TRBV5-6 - CASSLRKAAANTGELFF TGTGCCAGCAGCTTAAGAAAAGCGGCAGCCAACACCGGGGAGCTGTTTTTT
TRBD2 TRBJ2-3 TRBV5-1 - CASSLVYLAGGIGTDTQYF TGCGCCAGCAGCTTGGTCTATTTAGCGGGGGGGATCGGCACAGATACGCAGTATTTT